This note documents a single T cell receptor (beta chain) sequence. The sample belongs to a study of blood T cell repertoires in COVID-19. Study background: Sites across the United States, Italy and Spain contributed samples from acute and convalescent COVID-19.

CDR1 is LGHDT, CDR2 YNNKEL, per germline (reference sequence). The CDR3 runs to 15 residues. Between the trimmed V and J ends, which lost 4 bases and 3 bases, there was a span of 15 bases. In the source study's methods: Nucleated cell counts were estimated from reference gene primer amplification. Sequencing was performed with immunoSEQ multiplex PCR; in TCRdb, only in-frame clones are kept and a portion is missing. That table is the source of V, J and clone size, and D and trimming were worked out from the DNA. The sample records some 270,000 clones, 65% to 85% being singletons. Assignment of participants to cohorts was predicated upon participant-reported clinical history. Cohort 3 donors were reported recovered after two negative PCRs, clearance, or symptom resolution.

This clonotype was sampled from a man aged 50 to 59 who had recovered from COVID-19. Sample: PBMCs or T cells enriched from blood (not recorded which). The rearrangement links TRBV3-1 (or the pseudogene TRBV3-2) to TRBJ1-2; D call uncertain. The CDR3 loop is CASSPPSRDYYGYTF. The CDR3 DNA sequence: TGTGCCAGCAGCCCTCCTTCGAGAGACTACTATGGCTACACCTTC.